This T cell receptor (beta chain) was recorded in a study of blood T cell repertoires in COVID-19. Overall study: COVID-19 samples, acute and convalescent, were from the United States, Italy and Spain.

V lost 5 bases to trimming and J lost 4 bases, with 7 bases between them. The CDR3 has 12 residues. Germline V gives CDR1 SGHAT, CDR2 FQNNGV. This clone has a single count. The assay was immunoSEQ multiplex PCR, and TCRdb's table has in-frame clones only and misses some. The data hold about 310,000 clones, with roughly 84% observed a single time. The V and J genes are TRBV11-2 and TRBJ2-3; D is ambiguous. The sequence was obtained from a man in his forties or fifties with active or convalescent COVID-19. Material: peripheral blood. In DNA form, the CDR3 reads TGTGCCAGCAGCCCCACGGCAGATACGCAGTATTTT. Protein product: CASSPTADTQYF.